The 22 T cell receptor beta chains below all came from one sample that was sequenced in a study of T cell responses to AZD1222 COVID-19 vaccine. The data were produced by immunoSEQ multiplex PCR, yet TCRdb's version contains in-frame clones alone and is incomplete. The data show roughly 110,000 clones, with roughly nine tenths seen just once and about 4.9% held by the top ten. The sequencing used peripheral blood, collected on day 0 of AZD1222 vaccination. The origin of the receptors is an adult in good health.

The chain is built from TRBV5-1 and TRBJ2-7; D is possibly TRBD2 (6 bases). V lost 3 bases and J 7 bases, leaving 11 bases between the germline ends. This CDR3 has 12 residues. The germline CDR1 and CDR2 sequences are SGHRS and YFSETQ. CDR3 region: CASSWGLGEQYF. CDR3 DNA sequence: TGCGCCAGCAGCTGGGGACTGGGAGAGCAGTACTTC.

This chain joins TRBV30 and TRBJ2-7; D unresolved. Germline V lookup: CDR1 GTSNPN, CDR2 SVGIG (reference sequence). The CDR3 spans 14 residues. Trimming left V 0 bases short and J 3 bases short, with 12 bases between. The CDR3 nucleotides are TGTGCCTGGAGTGTGGCAGGATCTCTCTACGAGCAGTACTTC. Translation: CAWSVAGSLYEQYF.

This chain links TRBV27 with TRBJ2-7; possible D gene TRBD2, 6 bases. The germline V gene encodes CDR1 MNHEY and CDR2 SMNVEV (reference sequence). With 3 bases removed from V and 5 bases from J, the gap between germline ends came to 14 bases. The CDR3 is 14 amino acids. CDR3 sequence: CASSFQGGRDEQYF. In DNA, the CDR3 is TGTGCCAGCAGTTTCCAGGGAGGAAGGGACGAGCAGTACTTC.

The chain links TRBV29-1 to TRBJ2-3; 7 bases align to TRBD2. CDR3 length: 17 amino acids. The V gene's germline CDR1 is SQVTM and CDR2 ANQGSEA. The V segment lost 6 bases and the J segment 5 bases; nucleotides outside the gene matches: 20. The CDR3 bases are TGCAGCGTGGAATTTGAGGTTAGCGGGCCGGTAGGAGATACGCAGTATTTT. This gives the protein CSVEFEVSGPVGDTQYF.

This clone was recorded only once. This chain joins TRBV7-9 and TRBJ1-2; D is ambiguous. CDR3 length: 12 amino acids. Germline V CDR1 and CDR2: SEHNR, FQNEAQ (reference sequence). V lost 5 bases to trimming and J lost 5 bases, with 9 bases between them. CDR3 nucleotides: TGTGCCAGCAGCCGAGGTTCTTATGGCTACACCTTC. The encoded protein is CASSRGSYGYTF.

V usage is TRBV2 and J usage is TRBJ1-2; tentatively, D is TRBD1 (5 bases). CDR1 and CDR2 (germline): SNHLY, FYNNEI. V shed 3 bases and J shed 4 bases, with 6 bases lying between them. The CDR3 has 12 residues. The CDR3 is CASSDGGYGYTF. For the CDR3, the DNA is TGTGCCAGCAGTGACGGGGGCTATGGCTACACCTTC.

The V gene is TRBV3-1 (or the pseudogene TRBV3-2), the J gene TRBJ1-1; D uncertain. Germline V gene sequence: CDR1 LGHDT, CDR2 YNNKEL (reference sequence). Trimming shortened V by 1 base and J by 4 bases, and 4 bases separated the two germline ends. CDR3 length equals 12 residues. CDR3 region: CASSQGGTEAFF. DNA of the CDR3: TGTGCCAGCAGCCAAGGGGGCACTGAAGCTTTCTTT.

This chain links TRBV29-1 with TRBJ2-3, with TRBD2 matching 12 bases. Germline V gene lookup returns CDR1 SQVTM and CDR2 ANQGSEA. This CDR3 has 15 amino acids. With V trimmed by 4 bases and J by 6 bases, 8 bases remained unmatched. The CDR3 coding sequence is TGCAGCGTTGGCCACCTAGCGGGAGGGGGGGATACGCAGTATTTT. Its translation is CSVGHLAGGGDTQYF.

The CDR3 sequence: CASSQPWGFYGYTF. The CDR3 DNA sequence: TGCGCCAGCAGCCAACCCTGGGGGTTCTATGGCTACACCTTC. V usage is TRBV4-1 and J usage is TRBJ1-2; TRBD1 might be the D (5 bases). The germline V gene has CDR1 MGHRA and CDR2 YSYEKL. There are 14 residues in the CDR3. The V end lost 2 bases, the J end lost 4 bases, and 11 bases lay between the germline ends.

The chain uses TRBV3-1 (or the pseudogene TRBV3-2) and TRBJ1-5; D remains unclear. Germline loops: CDR1 LGHDT, CDR2 YNNKEL (reference sequence). The CDR3 runs to 13 residues. Trimming stripped 1 base from V and 4 bases from J, with 5 bases between. The CDR3 coding sequence is TGTGCCAGCAGCCAAGGCAGAAATCAGCCCCAGCATTTT. The encoded protein is CASSQGRNQPQHF.

The chain combines TRBV6-1 with TRBJ2-3, with D uncertain. The CDR3 is 14 amino acids. Germline CDR1 and CDR2: MNHNS and SASEGT. Trimming pared 1 base from V and 0 bases from J, leaving 5 bases between. The CDR3 loop reads CASSEGRSTDTQYF. In DNA, the CDR3 is TGTGCCAGCAGTGAAGGACGGAGCACAGATACGCAGTATTTT.

The rearrangement joins TRBV6-2 or TRBV6-3 to TRBJ1-4; 7 bases are shared with TRBD1. The ends lost 6 bases at V and 4 bases at J; junction bases unmatched: 11. Germline CDR1 is MNHEY and CDR2 is SVGEGT. The length of the CDR3 is 16 residues. The CDR3 reads CASSPRKGQRNEKLFF. The CDR3 DNA follows: TGTGCCAGCAGCCCCAGAAAGGGACAGCGTAATGAAAAACTGTTTTTT.

This clone came up once. This chain uses TRBV19 with TRBJ1-2; D is ambiguous. CDR3 length: 13 amino acids. The germline V gene has CDR1 LNHDA and CDR2 SQIVND (reference sequence). V dropped 5 bases and J dropped 4 bases, with 11 bases sitting between them. CDR3 region: CASSPESFYGYTF. CDR3 nucleotides: TGTGCCAGTAGTCCGGAGTCTTTCTATGGCTACACCTTC.

This sequence joins TRBV15 and TRBJ2-3; either TRBD1 or TRBD2 may supply D (5 bases each). CDR3 length equals 17 residues. V shed 3 bases and J shed 4 bases, with 20 bases lying between them. From germline, CDR1 is LNHNV and CDR2 YYDKDF (reference sequence). CDR3 residues: CATSSFGDGATADTQYF. The CDR3 DNA follows: TGTGCCACCAGCAGTTTCGGGGATGGGGCTACCGCAGATACGCAGTATTTT. Supplemented by reference TRBV15 and TRBJ2-3, the full variable domain reads DAMVIQNPRYQVTQFGKPVTLSCSQTLNHNVMYWYQQKSSQAPKLLFHYYDKDFNNEADTPDNFQSRRPNTSFCFLDIRSPGLGDTAMYLCATSSFGDGATADTQYFGPGTRLTVL.

The chain combines TRBV15 with TRBJ2-1, with 9 bases that match TRBD2. CDR1 is LNHNV and CDR2 is YYDKDF in the germline V gene (reference sequence). The CDR3 totals 16 residues. The V segment lost 2 bases and the J segment 6 bases; nucleotides outside the gene matches: 8. The CDR3, as DNA: TGTGCCACCAGCAGACCCACCTCGACTAGCGGCAATGAGCAGTTCTTC. This translates into CATSRPTSTSGNEQFF.

The chain has TRBV5-5 and TRBJ2-7; TRBD1 or TRBD2 may be the D gene (5 bases each). V gave up 1 base and J gave up 4 bases, with 15 bases separating them. The germline gives CDR1 SGHKS, CDR2 YYEKEE (reference sequence). The CDR3 spans 15 residues. For the CDR3, the DNA is TGTGCCAGCAGCTTGAGTGTGGGGGTAAGGTACGAGCAGTACTTC. This gives the protein CASSLSVGVRYEQYF.

The chain is built from TRBV5-5 and TRBJ1-1, with D unclear. This CDR3 comprises 16 residues. CDR1 SGHKS and CDR2 YYEKEE come from the germline V gene (reference sequence). V gave up 1 base and J gave up 2 bases, with 15 bases separating them. In DNA form, the CDR3 reads TGTGCCAGCAGCTTGAATTCGAATCCCGCTAACACTGAAGCTTTCTTT. Protein: CASSLNSNPANTEAFF.

This chain uses TRBV18 with TRBJ2-5; 8 nucleotides line up with TRBD2. Trimming removed 8 bases from V and 2 bases from J; junction bases left unmatched: 7. This CDR3 contains 14 residues. CDR1 KGHSH and CDR2 LQKENI come from the germline V gene. The CDR3 region has the DNA TGTGCCAGCACCATACTAGCGGCTCAAGAGACCCAGTACTTC. The encoded protein is CASTILAAQETQYF. The variable domain in full, with the rest retrieved from reference TRBV18 and TRBJ2-5, is NAGVMQNPRHLVRRRGQEARLRCSPMKGHSHVYWYRQLPEEGLKFMVYLQKENIIDESGMPKERFSAEFPKEGPSILRIQQVVRGDSAAYFCASTILAAQETQYFGPGTRLLVL.

The chain combines TRBV6-4 with TRBJ1-4; maybe TRBD1 (6 bases). The CDR3 runs 15 residues. Germline values: CDR1 MRHNA, CDR2 SNTAGT. The germline V and J ends were trimmed by 7 bases and 3 bases, with 15 bases remaining between them. CDR3 sequence: CASKSGAAANEKLFF. The CDR3 DNA sequence: TGTGCCAGCAAGTCGGGGGCCGCGGCTAATGAAAAACTGTTTTTT.

The V gene is TRBV24-1, the J gene TRBJ2-1; 7 bases map to TRBD1. J was trimmed by 1 base and V by 4 bases; bases with no gene match: 18. The CDR3 is 20 residues long. From germline, CDR1 is KGHDR and CDR2 SFDVKD. CDR3 loop: CATSDQSIGTALGSYNEQFF. The CDR3 region has the DNA TGTGCCACCAGTGACCAATCTATAGGGACAGCCCTGGGGTCCTACAATGAGCAGTTCTTC.

V usage is TRBV28 and J usage is TRBJ1-4; D is undetermined. The CDR3 is 13 residues long. V lost 0 bases and J 7 bases, leaving 6 bases between the germline ends. CDR1 and CDR2 (germline): MDHEN, SYDVKM. Here the CDR3 DNA reads TGTGCCAGCAGTTTATGGCATACTGAAAAACTGTTTTTT. It is translated as CASSLWHTEKLFF.

This clone was seen only a few times. The V call is TRBV29-1, the J call TRBJ2-7, with 7 positions matching TRBD1. The CDR3 length is 12 residues. From germline, CDR1 is SQVTM and CDR2 ANQGSEA. Trimming removed 1 base from V and 3 bases from J; junction bases left unmatched: 0. The DNA of the CDR3 is TGCAGCGTTGAAGGGACAGGCTACGAGCAGTACTTC. Translating gives CSVEGTGYEQYF.